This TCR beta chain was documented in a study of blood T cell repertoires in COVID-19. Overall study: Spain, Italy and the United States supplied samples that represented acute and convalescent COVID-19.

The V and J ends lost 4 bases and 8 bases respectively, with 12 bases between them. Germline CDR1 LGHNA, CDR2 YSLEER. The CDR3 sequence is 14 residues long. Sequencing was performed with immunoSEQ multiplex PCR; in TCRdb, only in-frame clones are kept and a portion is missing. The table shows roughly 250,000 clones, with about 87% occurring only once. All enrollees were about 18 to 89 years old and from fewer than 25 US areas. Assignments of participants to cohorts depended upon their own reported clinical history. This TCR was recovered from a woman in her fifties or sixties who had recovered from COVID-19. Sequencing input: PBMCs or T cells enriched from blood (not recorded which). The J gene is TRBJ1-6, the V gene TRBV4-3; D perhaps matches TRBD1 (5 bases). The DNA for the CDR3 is TGCGCCAGCAGCCGTCCCGGGACTCATTCACCCCTCCACTTT. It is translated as CASSRPGTHSPLHF.